Below are 19 T cell receptor beta chains sequenced from a single sample in a study of CD8 T cells in ankylosing spondylitis. One entry per CDR3 protein results from TCRdb running MiXCR on the 5' RACE reads. The sample shows approximately 290,000 distinct CDR3 sequences, around 20% of them seen only once. Sequenced material: blood, either unsorted or a sorted T cell fraction (not recorded which). The receptors shown here come from a female donor with ankylosing spondylitis or in good health (not recorded which).

This clonotype showed up just once. The genes are TRBV21-1 and TRBJ2-5; the DNA was not compared with TRBD2, the D call given in the table. TRBV21-1 is a pseudogene segment. CDR3 length: 15 amino acids. Written as DNA, the CDR3 is TGTGCCACCGGACTAGCGGGAGGGTGCCAAGAGACCCAGTACTTC. Its translation: CATGLAGGCQETQYF.

This clonotype was seen a few times. The rearrangement joins TRBV12-3 or TRBV12-4 to TRBJ2-1; D tentatively reads TRBD1 or TRBD2 (5 bases each). The length of the CDR3 is 15 residues. V shed 3 bases and J shed 8 bases, with 17 bases lying between them. The DNA for the CDR3 is TGTGCCAGCAGTTTGGGGGTCGGAGGCCTGGATGAGCAGTTCTTC. This sequence encodes CASSLGVGGLDEQFF.

This clonotype was seen only a few times. The chain is built from TRBV7-9 and TRBJ2-1; D is unclear. CDR3 length: 12 residues. The V gene's germline CDR1 is SEHNR and CDR2 FQNEAQ (reference sequence). V was clipped by 7 bases and J by 8 bases, with 12 bases between them. This CDR3 reads CASTSQVYEQFF. CDR3 nucleotides: TGTGCCAGCACCTCCCAAGTCTATGAGCAGTTCTTC. The complete variable domain, with remaining parts taken from reference TRBV7-9 and TRBJ2-1, reads DTGVSQNPRHKITKRGQNVTFRCDPISEHNRLYWYRQTLGQGPEFLTYFQNEAQLEKSRLLSDRFSAERPKGSFSTLEIQRTEQGDSAMYLCASTSQVYEQFFGPGTRLTVL.

Only a few counts were recorded for this clonotype. One junction end disagrees with the germline gene, perhaps due to a read error. V gene TRBV7-7 combines with J gene TRBJ2-5; no clear D. CDR3 length: 15 amino acids. Germline V gives CDR1 SSHAT, CDR2 FNYEAQ (reference sequence). The CDR3 region is CASSPGQGFGETQYF. The CDR3 bases are TGTGCTAGCAGCCCGGGTCAAGGGTTCGGAGAGACCCAGTACTTC.

At least ten counts were recorded for this clonotype. V usage is TRBV20-1 and J usage is TRBJ2-7; weak D call: TRBD1 (6 bases). This CDR3 comprises 13 residues. CDR1 is DFQATT, CDR2 SNEGSKA, per germline (reference sequence). Trimming took off 6 bases at V and 2 bases at J, with 14 bases between the two ends. The CDR3 nucleotides are TGCAGTGCCGGTAGGGACACCCCCTACGAGCAGTACTTC. Encoded protein: CSAGRDTPYEQYF.

V is TRBV6-6 and J is TRBJ2-7; 9 bases align to TRBD2. The CDR3 sequence is 13 residues long. Germline CDR1 reads MNHNY; CDR2 reads SVGAGI (reference sequence). V dropped 7 bases and J dropped 3; count of bases not matched to a gene: 4. CDR3 sequence: CASTRGRDYEQYF. CDR3 bases: TGTGCCAGCACGCGCGGGAGGGACTACGAGCAGTACTTC.

V and J are TRBV7-3 and TRBJ2-7; no clear D. CDR1 SGHTA and CDR2 FQGTGA come from the germline V gene. The ends were cut back, 0 bases at V and 0 bases at J, with 9 bases in the middle. The CDR3 sequence is 15 residues long. CDR3 coding DNA: TGTGCCAGCAGCTTAACCGGTGGGAACTCCTACGAGCAGTACTTC. Translated, it gives CASSLTGGNSYEQYF.

This clonotype was recorded a few times. The chain combines TRBV6-1 with TRBJ2-3; 12 nucleotides line up with TRBD2. CDR1 and CDR2 from the germline V gene are MNHNS and SASEGT. The CDR3 extends over 15 amino acids. Trimming took 6 bases from V and 6 from J; bases not matched to a gene: 7. CDR3 DNA: TGTGCCAGCAGGCTAGGACTAGCGGGACCCGATACGCAGTATTTT. It specifies CASRLGLAGPDTQYF.

The V gene is TRBV28, the J gene TRBJ2-7; D is uncertain. Germline assignment: CDR1 MDHEN and CDR2 SYDVKM. Trimming pared 5 bases from V and 2 bases from J, leaving 13 bases between. This CDR3 has 14 amino acids. The CDR3 reads CASSPPERTYEQYF. CDR3 DNA sequence: TGTGCCAGCAGTCCGCCCGAGCGTACCTACGAGCAGTACTTC.

This clonotype was observed at least ten times. The chain is built from TRBV25-1 and TRBJ2-1; D is possibly TRBD2 (6 bases). Germline V CDR1 and CDR2: MGHDK, SYGVNS. Trimming removed 5 bases at V and 9 bases at J, with 11 bases between. This CDR3 region has 12 residues. This CDR3 is CASSWRGVEQFF. CDR3 nucleotides: TGTGCCAGCAGTTGGCGGGGAGTTGAGCAGTTCTTC. Full variable domain (outside the CDR3, taken from reference TRBV25-1 and TRBJ2-1): EADIYQTPRYLVIGTGKKITLECSQTMGHDKMYWYQQDPGMELHLIHYSYGVNSTEKGDLSSESTVSRIRTEHFPLTLESARPSHTSQYLCASSWRGVEQFFGPGTRLTVL.

This clonotype has ten or more counts. The V gene is TRBV20-1, the J gene TRBJ2-3, with D maybe TRBD2 (6 bases). CDR3 size: 15 residues. V was clipped by 4 bases and J by 1 base, with 15 bases between them. CDR1 DFQATT and CDR2 SNEGSKA come from the germline V gene (reference sequence). The CDR3 nucleotides read TGCAGTGCTACCAATAGAGCTAGCGGCACAGATACGCAGTATTTT. This encodes CSATNRASGTDTQYF.

With respect to this clonotype: The junction departs from the called germline gene at one end, perhaps through a read error. The rearrangement links TRBV29-1 to TRBJ1-5; a weak D match, TRBD1 (6 bases). Germline V gene data show CDR1 as SQVTM and CDR2 as ANQGSEA. There are 12 residues in the CDR3. The chain's CDR3 is CSVEGGQGPQHF. Here the CDR3 DNA reads TGCAGCGTCGAAGGGGGTCAAGGGCCCCAGCATTTT.

This chain links TRBV5-1 with TRBJ2-7; 10 nucleotides agree with TRBD1. The J segment lost 5 bases and the V segment lost 4 bases, leaving 6 bases of the junction unmatched. This CDR3 comprises 14 residues. Per the germline V gene, CDR1 is SGHRS and CDR2 is YFSETQ. The CDR3 loop is CASSRGQGIDEQYF. The CDR3 DNA is TGCGCCAGCAGCAGGGGACAGGGGATTGACGAGCAGTACTTC.

A few counts support this clonotype. The chain employs TRBV5-6 and TRBJ1-1; 7 bases align to TRBD1. Trimming removed 2 bases from V and 8 bases from J; junction bases left unmatched: 15. CDR3 length: 16 residues. Germline V gene data show CDR1 as SGHDT and CDR2 as YYEEEE. In nucleotides, the CDR3 is TGTGCCAGCAGCTTAAGACAGGGCATCAACACTCGGGAAGCTTTCTTT. Protein: CASSLRQGINTREAFF.

In DNA, the CDR3 is TGCAGTGCTCTAGCGGGGGGGGGCTACAATGAGCAGTTCTTC. It translates to CSALAGGGYNEQFF. This chain links TRBV20-1 with TRBJ2-1; TRBD2 agrees at 12 bases. The germline V gene has CDR1 DFQATT and CDR2 SNEGSKA (reference sequence). With V trimmed by 5 bases and J by 3 bases, 2 bases remained unmatched. There are 14 residues in the CDR3.

This clonotype was seen many times. The CDR3 DNA sequence: TGCAGTGTCACGACAGGGGGTGAGAGCTACACCTTC. Residues: CSVTTGGESYTF. V usage is TRBV20-1 and J usage is TRBJ1-2, with 9 bases matching TRBD1. The V gene end was trimmed by 7 bases and the J gene end by 9 bases; junction bases not matched to a gene: 9. Germline CDR1 and CDR2: DFQATT and SNEGSKA (reference sequence). The CDR3 has 12 residues.

This chain uses TRBV25-1 with TRBJ2-1, with TRBD2 matching over 8 bases. The CDR3 contains 15 residues. J lost 7 bases, V lost 3 bases, and 8 bases had no gene match. The germline V gene has CDR1 MGHDK and CDR2 SYGVNS. CDR3 nucleotide sequence: TGTGCCAGCAGTGAGCCGGGACTAGAGGGGAATGAGCAGTTCTTC. Its protein product is CASSEPGLEGNEQFF.

Only a few counts were recorded for this clonotype. At one end the junction does not follow the germline gene, possibly because of a read error. V and J are TRBV7-9 and TRBJ1-1; D not certain. The CDR3 is made up of 14 amino acids. Per the germline V gene, CDR1 is SEHNR and CDR2 is FQNEAQ (reference sequence). CDR3 in amino acids: CASSLVGMNSEAFF. The CDR3, as DNA: TGTGCCAGCAGCTTGGTCGGTATGAACTCTGAAGCTTTCTTT.

V and J are TRBV20-1 and TRBJ2-1; TRBD2 is a possible D gene (6 bases). The V end was cut by 2 bases, the J end by 1 base, with 12 bases between. The CDR3 runs 15 residues. The germline gives CDR1 DFQATT, CDR2 SNEGSKA (reference sequence). The CDR3 DNA reads as TGCAGTGCTAGACCGGGAGCCCGATCCTACAATGAGCAGTTCTTC. It translates to CSARPGARSYNEQFF.